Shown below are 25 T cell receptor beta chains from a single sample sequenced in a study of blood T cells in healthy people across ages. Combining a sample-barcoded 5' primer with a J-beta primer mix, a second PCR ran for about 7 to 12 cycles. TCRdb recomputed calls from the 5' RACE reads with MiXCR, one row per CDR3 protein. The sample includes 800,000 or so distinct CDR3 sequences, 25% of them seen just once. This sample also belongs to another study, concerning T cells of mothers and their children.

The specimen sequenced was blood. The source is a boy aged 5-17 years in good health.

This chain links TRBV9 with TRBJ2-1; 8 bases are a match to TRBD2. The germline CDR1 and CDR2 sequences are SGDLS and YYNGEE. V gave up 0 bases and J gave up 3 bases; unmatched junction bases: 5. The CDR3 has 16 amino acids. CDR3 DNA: TGTGCCAGCAGCGTAGCTGAACTAGCGGTCTACAATGAGCAGTTCTTC. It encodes CASSVAELAVYNEQFF.

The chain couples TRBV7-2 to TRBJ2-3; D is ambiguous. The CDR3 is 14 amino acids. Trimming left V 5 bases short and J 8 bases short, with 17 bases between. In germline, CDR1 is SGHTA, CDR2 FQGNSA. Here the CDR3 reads CASSDGPKGVTQYF. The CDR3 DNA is TGTGCCAGCAGCGACGGCCCAAAGGGTGTTACGCAGTATTTT. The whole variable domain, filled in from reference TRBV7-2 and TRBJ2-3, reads GAGVSQSPSNKVTEKGKDVELRCDPISGHTALYWYRQSLGQGLEFLIYFQGNSAPDKSGLPSDRFSAERTGGSVSTLTIQRTQQEDSAVYLCASSDGPKGVTQYFGPGTRLTVL.

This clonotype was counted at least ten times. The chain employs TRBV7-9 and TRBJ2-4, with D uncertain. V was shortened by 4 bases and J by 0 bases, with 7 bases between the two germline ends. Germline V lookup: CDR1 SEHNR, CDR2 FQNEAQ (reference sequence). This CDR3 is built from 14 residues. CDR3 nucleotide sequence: TGTGCCAGCAGCTCAACCGAAGCCAAAAACATTCAGTACTTC. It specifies CASSSTEAKNIQYF.

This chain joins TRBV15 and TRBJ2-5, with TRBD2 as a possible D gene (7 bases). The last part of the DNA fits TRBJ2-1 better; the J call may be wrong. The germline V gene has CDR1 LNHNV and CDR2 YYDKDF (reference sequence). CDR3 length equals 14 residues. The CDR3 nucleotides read TGTGCCACCAGCAGAGAACGGGGGGCCCGGGAGCAGTTCTTC. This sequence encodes CATSRERGAREQFF.

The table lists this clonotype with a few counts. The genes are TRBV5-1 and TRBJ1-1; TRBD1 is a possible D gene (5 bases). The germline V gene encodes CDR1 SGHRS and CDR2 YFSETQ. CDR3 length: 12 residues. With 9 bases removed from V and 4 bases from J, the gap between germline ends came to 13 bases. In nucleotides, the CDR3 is TGCGCCACCGCCGGGGACGGCACTGAAGCTTTCTTT. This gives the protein CATAGDGTEAFF.

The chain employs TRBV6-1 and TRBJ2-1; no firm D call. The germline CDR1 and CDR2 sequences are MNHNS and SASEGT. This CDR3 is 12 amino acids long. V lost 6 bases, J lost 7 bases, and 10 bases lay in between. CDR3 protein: CASSYTGNEQFF. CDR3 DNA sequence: TGTGCCAGCAGCTATACCGGGAATGAGCAGTTCTTC.

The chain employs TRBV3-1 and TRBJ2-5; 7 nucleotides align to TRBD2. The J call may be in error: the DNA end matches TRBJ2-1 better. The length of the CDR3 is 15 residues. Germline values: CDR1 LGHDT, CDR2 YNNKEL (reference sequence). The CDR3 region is CASSQVAGVLHEQFF. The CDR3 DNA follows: TGTGCCAGCAGCCAAGTGGCGGGGGTTTTGCATGAGCAGTTCTTC.

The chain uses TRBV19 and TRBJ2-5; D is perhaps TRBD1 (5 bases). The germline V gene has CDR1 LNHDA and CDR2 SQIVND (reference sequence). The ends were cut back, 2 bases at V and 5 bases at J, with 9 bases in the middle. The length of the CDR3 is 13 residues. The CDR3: CASSIQGGETQYF. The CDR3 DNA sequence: TGTGCCAGTAGTATACAGGGTGGGGAGACCCAGTACTTC.

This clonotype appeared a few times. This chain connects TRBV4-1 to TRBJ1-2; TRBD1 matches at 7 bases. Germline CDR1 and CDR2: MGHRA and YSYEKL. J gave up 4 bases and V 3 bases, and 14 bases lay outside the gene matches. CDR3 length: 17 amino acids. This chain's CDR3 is CASSQPGGESSLYGYTF. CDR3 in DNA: TGCGCCAGCAGCCAGCCAGGGGGGGAATCGTCCCTCTATGGCTACACCTTC.

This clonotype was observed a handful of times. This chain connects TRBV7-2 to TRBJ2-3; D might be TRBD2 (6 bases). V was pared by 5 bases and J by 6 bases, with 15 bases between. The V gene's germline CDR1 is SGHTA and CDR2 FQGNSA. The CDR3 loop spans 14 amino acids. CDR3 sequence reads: CASSAGPPPDTQYF. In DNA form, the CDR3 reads TGTGCCAGCAGCGCGGGACCCCCACCGGATACGCAGTATTTT. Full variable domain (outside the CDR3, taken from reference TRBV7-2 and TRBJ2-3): GAGVSQSPSNKVTEKGKDVELRCDPISGHTALYWYRQSLGQGLEFLIYFQGNSAPDKSGLPSDRFSAERTGGSVSTLTIQRTQQEDSAVYLCASSAGPPPDTQYFGPGTRLTVL.

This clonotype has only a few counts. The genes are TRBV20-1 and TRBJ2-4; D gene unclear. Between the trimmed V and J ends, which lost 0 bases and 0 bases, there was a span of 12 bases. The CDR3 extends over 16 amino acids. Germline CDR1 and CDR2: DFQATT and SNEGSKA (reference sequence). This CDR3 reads CSARDVVSIAKNIQYF. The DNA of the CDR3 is TGCAGTGCTAGAGATGTAGTTTCAATAGCCAAAAACATTCAGTACTTC.

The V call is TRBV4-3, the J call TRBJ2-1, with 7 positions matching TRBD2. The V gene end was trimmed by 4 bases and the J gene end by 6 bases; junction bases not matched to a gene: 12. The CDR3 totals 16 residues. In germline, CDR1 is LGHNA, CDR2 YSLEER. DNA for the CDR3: TGCGCCAGCAGCCGGCGGCGGGGGTGGGACCCCAATGAGCAGTTCTTC. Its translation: CASSRRRGWDPNEQFF.

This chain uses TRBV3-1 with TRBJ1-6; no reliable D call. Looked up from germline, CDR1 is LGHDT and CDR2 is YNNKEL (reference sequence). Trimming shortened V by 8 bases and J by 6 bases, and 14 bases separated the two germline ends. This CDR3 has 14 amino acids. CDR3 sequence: CASSRQSSNSPLHF. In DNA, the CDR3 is TGTGCCAGCTCCCGACAATCTAGTAATTCACCCCTCCACTTT.

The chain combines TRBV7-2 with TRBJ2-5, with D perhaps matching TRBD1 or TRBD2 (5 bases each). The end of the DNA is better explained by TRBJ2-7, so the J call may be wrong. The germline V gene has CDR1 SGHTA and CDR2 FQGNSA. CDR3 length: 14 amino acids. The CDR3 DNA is TGTGCCAGCAGCTCACCTGGGGGAACCTACGAGCAGTACTTC. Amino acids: CASSSPGGTYEQYF.

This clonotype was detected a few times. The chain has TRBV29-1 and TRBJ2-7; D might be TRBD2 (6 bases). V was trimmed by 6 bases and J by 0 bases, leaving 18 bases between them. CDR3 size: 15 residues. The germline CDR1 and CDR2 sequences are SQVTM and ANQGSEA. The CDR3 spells CSVEPGTGSSYEQYF. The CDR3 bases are TGCAGCGTAGAACCGGGGACTGGGAGCTCCTACGAGCAGTACTTC.

CDR3 DNA: TGTGCCAGCAGCTTTCACTTGGCTAATTCACCCCTCCACTTT. Translating gives CASSFHLANSPLHF. The V gene is TRBV7-8, the J gene TRBJ1-6; D ambiguous. Deletions cut 3 bases from V and 6 bases from J, with 9 bases between. Germline values: CDR1 SGHVS, CDR2 FQNEAQ. There are 14 residues in the CDR3.

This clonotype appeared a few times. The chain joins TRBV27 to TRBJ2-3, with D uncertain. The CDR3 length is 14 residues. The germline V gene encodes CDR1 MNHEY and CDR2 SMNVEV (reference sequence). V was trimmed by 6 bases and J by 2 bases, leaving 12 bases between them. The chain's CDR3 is CASSSTDVTDTQYF. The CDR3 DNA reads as TGTGCCAGCAGCTCGACGGATGTCACAGATACGCAGTATTTT.

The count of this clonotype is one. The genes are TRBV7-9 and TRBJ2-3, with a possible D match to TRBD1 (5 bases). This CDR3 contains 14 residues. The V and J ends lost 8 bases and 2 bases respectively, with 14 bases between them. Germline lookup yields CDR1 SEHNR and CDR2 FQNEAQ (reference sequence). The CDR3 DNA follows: TGTGCCAGCGTTAAGGGGCGGACCACAGATACGCAGTATTTT. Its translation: CASVKGRTTDTQYF.

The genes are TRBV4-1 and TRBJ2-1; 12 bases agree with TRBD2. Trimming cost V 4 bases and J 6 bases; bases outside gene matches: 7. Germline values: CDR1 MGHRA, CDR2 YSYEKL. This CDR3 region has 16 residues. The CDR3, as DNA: TGCGCCAGCAGCCCTCTAGCTAGCGGGAGGGCCAATGAGCAGTTCTTC. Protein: CASSPLASGRANEQFF.

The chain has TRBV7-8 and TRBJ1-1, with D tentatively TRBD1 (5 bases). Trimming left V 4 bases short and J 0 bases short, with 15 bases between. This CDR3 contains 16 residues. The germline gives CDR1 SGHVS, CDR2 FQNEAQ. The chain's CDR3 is CASSSRGNFMNTEAFF. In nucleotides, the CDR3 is TGTGCCAGCAGCTCACGGGGGAACTTTATGAACACTGAAGCTTTCTTT.

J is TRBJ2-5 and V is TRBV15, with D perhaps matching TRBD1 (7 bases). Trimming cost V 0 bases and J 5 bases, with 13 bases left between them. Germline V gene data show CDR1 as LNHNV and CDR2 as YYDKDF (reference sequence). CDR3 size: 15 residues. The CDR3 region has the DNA TGTGCCACCAGCAGAGATAGGACAGGAGGGGAGACCCAGTACTTC. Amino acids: CATSRDRTGGETQYF.

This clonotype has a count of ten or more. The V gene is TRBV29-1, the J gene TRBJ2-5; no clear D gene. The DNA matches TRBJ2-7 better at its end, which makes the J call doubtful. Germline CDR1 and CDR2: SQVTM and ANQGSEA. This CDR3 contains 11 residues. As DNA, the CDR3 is TGCAGCGTTGAAGCGGAATACGAGCAGTACTTC. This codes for CSVEAEYEQYF.

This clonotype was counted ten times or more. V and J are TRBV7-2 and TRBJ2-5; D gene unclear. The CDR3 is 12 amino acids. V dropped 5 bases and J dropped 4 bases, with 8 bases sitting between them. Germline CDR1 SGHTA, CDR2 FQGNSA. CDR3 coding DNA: TGTGCCAGCAGCGGCCCCGCAGAGACCCAGTACTTC. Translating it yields CASSGPAETQYF.

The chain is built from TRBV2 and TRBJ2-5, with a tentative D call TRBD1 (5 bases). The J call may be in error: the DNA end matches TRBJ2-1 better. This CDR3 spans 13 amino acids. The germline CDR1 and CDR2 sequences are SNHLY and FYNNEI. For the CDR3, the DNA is TGTGCCAGCAGCGCTAGACAGTCGAGGGAGCAGTTCTTC. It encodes CASSARQSREQFF.

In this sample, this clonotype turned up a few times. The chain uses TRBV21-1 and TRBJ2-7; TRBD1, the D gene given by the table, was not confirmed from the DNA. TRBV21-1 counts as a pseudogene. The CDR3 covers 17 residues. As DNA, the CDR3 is TGTGCCAGCAGCAAGTCCGGGACAGGTGGATCTAGCGCCGAGCAGTACTTC. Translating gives CASSKSGTGGSSAEQYF.